The 30 T cell receptor beta chains below all came from one sample that was sequenced in a study of response to subunit inactivated influenza vaccine (dated by TCRdb to the late 2010s). To prepare the library, RT-PCR was applied. The sequencer was an Illumina HiSeq 2500. TCRdb reprocessed the public reads (quality trimming at Q25 with fastp, clone calling with MiXCR) and kept in-frame beta chains. Each entry is one CDR3 protein sequence, shown with its most common DNA and genes. This sample has almost 250,000 distinct CDR3 sequences in its table, and about 12% of those were observed once. 7.5% to 10% of the sample comes from the top ten. The sample here was non-naive T cells sorted from PBMCs, taken less than 15 days before vaccination. Explained via the paper, the cell subset or site label denotes: memory T cell fraction. All receptors derive from a man aged 50 or older who received an inactivated influenza vaccine. Donor details come from another sample of the same person, matched by shared clones.

This clonotype was observed a handful of times. CDR3 sequence: CASSIFPTYEQYF. For the CDR3, the DNA is TGTGCCAGTAGTATATTTCCGACCTACGAGCAGTACTTC. This chain links TRBV19 with TRBJ2-7, with D unresolved. Trimming shortened V by 2 bases and J by 2 bases, and 7 bases separated the two germline ends. The CDR3 covers 13 residues. Germline values: CDR1 LNHDA, CDR2 SQIVND (reference sequence). The complete variable domain, with remaining parts taken from reference TRBV19 and TRBJ2-7, reads DGGITQSPKYLFRKEGQNVTLSCEQNLNHDAMYWYRQDPGQGLRLIYYSQIVNDFQKGDIAEGYSVSREKKESFPLTVTSAQKNPTAFYLCASSIFPTYEQYFGPGTRLTVT.

This chain connects TRBV18 to TRBJ2-5; D is uncertain. This CDR3 comprises 14 residues. Germline-derived CDR1 and CDR2 are KGHSH and LQKENI. V gave up 1 base and J gave up 3 bases, with 9 bases separating them. CDR3 bases: TGTGCCAGCTCACCACAGAGAAGTGAAGAGACCCAGTACTTC. It codes for CASSPQRSEETQYF. Drawing the rest from reference TRBV18 and TRBJ2-5, the complete variable domain is NAGVMQNPRHLVRRRGQEARLRCSPMKGHSHVYWYRQLPEEGLKFMVYLQKENIIDESGMPKERFSAEFPKEGPSILRIQQVVRGDSAAYFCASSPQRSEETQYFGPGTRLLVL.

This clonotype was recorded at least ten times. The rearrangement links TRBV4-2 to TRBJ1-1, with D maybe TRBD1 (6 bases). This CDR3 has 19 residues. Deletions cut 5 bases from V and 5 bases from J, with 30 bases between. CDR1 is LGHNA, CDR2 YNFKEQ, per germline. In DNA, the CDR3 is TGTGCCAGCAGCGAAAGCGGGGGCCCAGGTCTATGGGGACGAACTGAAGCTTTCTTT. Its protein product is CASSESGGPGLWGRTEAFF.

This clonotype showed up just a few times. The V and J genes are TRBV6-1 and TRBJ2-7, with TRBD1 as a possible D gene (6 bases). The CDR3 loop spans 14 amino acids. In germline, CDR1 is MNHNS, CDR2 SASEGT. Trimming left V 1 base short and J 3 bases short, with 10 bases between. The CDR3 is CASSEVWGHYEQYF. For the CDR3, the DNA is TGTGCCAGCAGTGAAGTCTGGGGGCACTACGAGCAGTACTTC.

This clonotype has just a few counts. The V call is TRBV18, the J call TRBJ1-1; D not resolved. The V and J ends lost 6 bases and 5 bases respectively, with 10 bases between them. CDR1 and CDR2 from the germline V gene are KGHSH and LQKENI. CDR3 length: 12 amino acids. CDR3 protein: CASSSLKTEAFF. CDR3 DNA: TGTGCCAGCTCGTCACTCAAGACTGAAGCTTTCTTT.

This clonotype was counted a few times. The chain uses TRBV7-2 and TRBJ1-6; 7 bases match TRBD1. This CDR3 is built from 13 residues. Germline CDR1 reads SGHTA; CDR2 reads FQGNSA. Trimming cost V 5 bases and J 7 bases; bases outside gene matches: 2. The CDR3 coding sequence is TGTGCCAGCAGCGGGGACAGAAATTCACCCCTCCACTTT. It yields the protein CASSGDRNSPLHF.

J is TRBJ1-2 and V is TRBV20-1; D uncertain. The germline V and J ends were trimmed by 5 bases and 6 bases, with 13 bases remaining between them. Germline V gives CDR1 DFQATT, CDR2 SNEGSKA (reference sequence). This CDR3 contains 12 residues. The CDR3 is CSAYREEHGYTF. The CDR3 DNA reads as TGCAGTGCTTATCGGGAAGAACATGGCTACACCTTC.

The chain combines TRBV6-2 or TRBV6-3 with TRBJ2-1; TRBD1 matches 7 bases. This CDR3 comprises 16 residues. Germline V gives CDR1 MNHEY, CDR2 SVGEGT. V trimming: 5 bases; J trimming: 5 bases; junction bases outside the gene matches: 12. This chain's CDR3 is CASSISGTATNNEQFF. The DNA of the CDR3 is TGTGCCAGCAGTATATCGGGGACAGCTACTAACAATGAGCAGTTCTTC.

This clonotype was detected only a few times. The chain recombines TRBV7-8 with TRBJ2-2, with D perhaps TRBD1 or TRBD2 (6 bases each). The CDR3 spans 18 residues. Deletions cut 4 bases from V and 5 bases from J, with 23 bases between. The germline V gene encodes CDR1 SGHVS and CDR2 FQNEAQ. In DNA form, the CDR3 reads TGTGCCAGCAGCTCGCCAGGGGCCAGCGGGCCGCGAACCGGGGAGCTGTTTTTT. It translates to CASSSPGASGPRTGELFF.

This clonotype was counted at least ten times. The rearrangement links TRBV2 to TRBJ2-7; 7 positions agree with TRBD1. Germline V CDR1 and CDR2: SNHLY, FYNNEI. The CDR3 spans 13 residues. V dropped 8 bases and J dropped 6; count of bases not matched to a gene: 10. CDR3 sequence (DNA): TGTGCCAGCGGGACAGAATATTACTCCGAGCAGTACTTC. Protein: CASGTEYYSEQYF.

This clonotype has ten or more counts. This chain uses TRBV12-3 or TRBV12-4 with TRBJ2-7; D unresolved. Trimming took off 1 base at V and 7 bases at J, with 11 bases between the two ends. The CDR3 is 13 residues long. CDR3 in amino acids: CASSLGLSKEQYF. CDR3 bases: TGTGCCAGCAGTTTAGGACTCTCTAAGGAGCAGTACTTC.

This clonotype was recorded a few times. J is TRBJ2-5 and V is TRBV7-6; 8 bases fit TRBD2. Germline V gene data show CDR1 as SGHVS and CDR2 as FNYEAQ. With V trimmed by 1 base and J by 3 bases, 4 bases remained unmatched. The CDR3 spans 15 residues. CDR3 residues: CASSLEAGGEETQYF. CDR3 DNA: TGTGCCAGCAGCTTAGAGGCGGGAGGAGAAGAGACCCAGTACTTC.

The table lists this clonotype with a few counts. The genes are TRBV2 and TRBJ1-5; TRBD1 matches at 8 bases. J lost 6 bases, V lost 6 bases, and 4 bases had no gene match. This CDR3 is 13 amino acids long. Germline CDR1 SNHLY, CDR2 FYNNEI. CDR3 protein: CASRGQEGQPQHF. DNA for the CDR3: TGTGCCAGCAGGGGACAGGAGGGTCAGCCCCAGCATTTT.

This clonotype was seen only a few times. The J gene is TRBJ2-7, the V gene TRBV27, with D maybe TRBD2 (5 bases). CDR1 is MNHEY and CDR2 is SMNVEV in the germline V gene (reference sequence). This CDR3 spans 14 amino acids. V gave up 7 bases and J gave up 2 bases, with 15 bases separating them. The CDR3 sequence is CASKLGGGPYEQYF. The DNA for the CDR3 is TGTGCCAGCAAACTTGGAGGTGGCCCCTACGAGCAGTACTTC.

In its sample, this clonotype was seen once. A clone one base away is much larger, so this may be a read error. The J gene is TRBJ1-2, the V gene TRBV6-5, with TRBD1 matching over 10 bases. The CDR3 is 16 residues long. J was trimmed by 8 bases and V by 4 bases; bases with no gene match: 13. From germline, CDR1 is MNHEY and CDR2 SVGAGI. The CDR3 DNA reads as TGTGCCAGCAGTTTCCTGAACGACCGGACAGGGGGAGGCTACACCTTC. The encoded protein is CASSFLNDRTGGGYTF.

Many counts were recorded for this clonotype. The chain is built from TRBV7-2 and TRBJ2-7; D gene ambiguous. The germline gives CDR1 SGHTA, CDR2 FQGNSA. The CDR3 runs to 14 residues. V lost 4 bases and J lost 3, with 13 bases in between. DNA of the CDR3: TGTGCCAGCAGCTCTCCCGTTGGCAGCTACGAGCAGTACTTC. Translated, it gives CASSSPVGSYEQYF.

CDR3 sequence reads: CASSAGGPGETQYF. The CDR3 DNA is TGTGCCAGCAGCGCCGGGGGGCCGGGGGAGACCCAGTACTTC. The rearrangement joins TRBV5-6 to TRBJ2-5; D possibly corresponds to TRBD2 (7 bases). Germline V lookup: CDR1 SGHDT, CDR2 YYEEEE. Trimming removed 4 bases from V and 5 bases from J, with 15 bases in between. This CDR3 spans 14 amino acids.

The V and J genes are TRBV7-7 and TRBJ1-2, with D hard to call. Per the germline V gene, CDR1 is SSHAT and CDR2 is FNYEAQ (reference sequence). Trimming removed 10 bases from V and 4 bases from J, with 16 bases in between. CDR3 length: 13 residues. CDR3 sequence: CATPWEGFYGYTF. As DNA, the CDR3 is TGTGCCACCCCTTGGGAAGGGTTCTATGGCTACACCTTC.

The V and J genes are TRBV10-3 and TRBJ2-3, with D maybe TRBD1 (5 bases). CDR1 is ENHRY, CDR2 SYGVKD, per germline. The ends were cut back, 6 bases at V and 2 bases at J, with 15 bases in the middle. The CDR3 extends over 15 amino acids. CDR3 bases: TGTGCCATCAGAGCCGACAGTACCCCCACAGATACGCAGTATTTT. Amino acid sequence: CAIRADSTPTDTQYF.

The J gene is TRBJ2-1, the V gene TRBV6-1; D possibly corresponds to TRBD1 (6 bases). The germline V and J ends were trimmed by 5 bases and 7 bases, with 21 bases remaining between them. This CDR3 region has 16 residues. Germline V lookup: CDR1 MNHNS, CDR2 SASEGT. CDR3 in amino acids: CASSRPLQGRGNEQFF. The CDR3, as DNA: TGTGCCAGCAGTAGACCCCTTCAGGGGAGAGGGAATGAGCAGTTCTTC.

CDR3 DNA sequence: TGTGCCAGCAGCCAAGGTTCTAGCGGGGAGGAGACCCAGTACTTC. Translating it yields CASSQGSSGEETQYF. The rearrangement uses TRBV4-2 and TRBJ2-5; 9 nucleotides line up with TRBD2. V gave up 1 base and J gave up 5 bases; unmatched junction bases: 5. This CDR3 is 15 amino acids long. Germline assignment: CDR1 LGHNA and CDR2 YNFKEQ.

The CDR3 spells CASSQDLARIYEQYF. The CDR3 DNA reads TGCGCCAGCAGCCAAGATCTTGCTAGAATCTACGAGCAGTACTTC. The chain combines TRBV4-3 with TRBJ2-7; D uncertain. V was shortened by 0 bases and J by 3 bases, with 12 bases between the two germline ends. CDR1 and CDR2 from the germline V gene are LGHNA and YSLEER. The CDR3 has 15 amino acids.

The CDR3 region has the DNA TGTGCCTGGACCTTCCCCTGGGACAGGGGCCACAATGAGCAGTTCTTC. This gives the protein CAWTFPWDRGHNEQFF. The chain links TRBV30 to TRBJ2-1; 10 bases are a match to TRBD1. This CDR3 has 16 amino acids. Trimming took 4 bases from V and 5 from J; bases not matched to a gene: 11. Germline lookup yields CDR1 GTSNPN and CDR2 SVGIG (reference sequence).

The chain employs TRBV20-1 and TRBJ2-7; TRBD2 matches at 7 bases. This CDR3 spans 14 amino acids. J lost 6 bases, V lost 0 bases, and 8 bases had no gene match. CDR1 is DFQATT and CDR2 is SNEGSKA in the germline V gene (reference sequence). CDR3 loop: CSARDQDSGPEQYF. CDR3 coding DNA: TGCAGTGCTAGAGATCAGGATAGCGGGCCCGAGCAGTACTTC.

The chain is built from TRBV10-3 and TRBJ2-7, with 7 positions matching TRBD1. The CDR3 spans 13 residues. Losses at the gene ends were 4 bases for V and 4 bases for J; bases not matched to a gene: 4. Looked up from germline, CDR1 is ENHRY and CDR2 is SYGVKD. The CDR3 DNA is TGTGCCATCAGTGGCAGGGACAGTTACGAGCAGTACTTC. This translates into CAISGRDSYEQYF.

This clonotype qualifies as medium-sized. The J gene is TRBJ2-3, the V gene TRBV30; the D gene is possibly TRBD2 (6 bases). This CDR3 is built from 15 residues. Trimming took 2 bases from V and 6 from J, leaving 18 bases between them. From germline, CDR1 is GTSNPN and CDR2 SVGIG (reference sequence). DNA of the CDR3: TGTGCCTGGAGTCCCGGCGGACGGGGGTCGGATACGCAGTATTTT. This translates into CAWSPGGRGSDTQYF.

This clonotype turned up a few times. The V and J genes are TRBV4-3 and TRBJ1-2, with TRBD1 matching over 8 bases. The CDR3 runs 14 residues. The germline V gene encodes CDR1 LGHNA and CDR2 YSLEER. The junction had 5 bases not matched to a gene; V was cut back by 3 bases and J by 5 bases. The CDR3 DNA sequence: TGCGCCAGCAGCCAGATGCAGGGGGCATATGGCTACACCTTC. Translating it yields CASSQMQGAYGYTF.

V is TRBV28 and J is TRBJ1-2, with D unresolved. Germline values: CDR1 MDHEN, CDR2 SYDVKM. The CDR3 contains 13 residues. V lost 7 bases and J lost 4, with 13 bases in between. The CDR3 nucleotides read TGTGCCAGCACCCGAGAGGGAAGCTATGGCTACACCTTC. Encoded protein: CASTREGSYGYTF.

This clonotype was seen a handful of times. The chain couples TRBV4-2 to TRBJ2-1; a weak D match, TRBD2 (5 bases). Trimming removed 0 bases from V and 8 bases from J, with 11 bases in between. Germline V CDR1 and CDR2: LGHNA, YNFKEQ. This CDR3 spans 14 amino acids. CDR3 sequence (DNA): TGTGCCAGCAGCCAAGATGGGGTCGGGGATGAGCAGTTCTTC. It yields the protein CASSQDGVGDEQFF.

CDR3 region: CATRASGLKWGGNTIYF. In DNA, the CDR3 is TGTGCCACCAGGGCGAGCGGATTGAAATGGGGAGGAAACACCATATATTTT. The genes are TRBV7-9 and TRBJ1-3, with a weak D call TRBD1 (5 bases). This CDR3 contains 17 residues. The V gene lost 10 bases and the J gene lost 4 bases, with 26 bases spanning the gap. Germline V CDR1 and CDR2: SEHNR, FQNEAQ (reference sequence).